This T cell receptor beta chain was sequenced for a study of blood T cells in healthy people across ages. A J-beta primer mix and a sample-barcoded 5' primer were used in a second PCR of roughly 6 to 11 cycles. Each sample provided no less than 2.5 million CDR3-containing paired-end reads. TCRdb passed the 5' RACE reads through MiXCR, listing each CDR3 protein once. The table records roughly 1.6 million distinct CDR3 sequences, about 35% of them present only once. This sequence was found in a woman in her twenties or thirties in good health. The sequencing input was blood.

The CDR3 sequence is CSASTGPAQYF. In nucleotides, the CDR3 is TGCAGTGCTAGTACGGGGCCGGCGCAGTATTTT. The chain has TRBV20-1 and TRBJ2-3; either TRBD1 or TRBD2 may fit D (5 bases each). Germline assignment: CDR1 DFQATT and CDR2 SNEGSKA (reference sequence). V dropped 3 bases and J dropped 10 bases, with 11 bases sitting between them. The CDR3 runs 11 residues.